What follows are 18 T cell receptor beta chains derived from one specimen sequenced in a study of OX40 agonist ivuxolimab in advanced cancers. Repertoires were generated with immunoSEQ multiplex PCR, while TCRdb's copy carries only in-frame clones and drops some. The table shows 20,000 to 25,000 clones, with more than 80% occurring only once. The sequencing used CD4+ or CD8+ T cells sorted from blood, collected in a trial of the OX40 agonist ivuxolimab. These receptors were obtained from an adult with an advanced solid tumor such as melanoma, head and neck, liver or kidney cancer.

The chain joins TRBV19 to TRBJ2-2, with D unclear. Germline V gene data show CDR1 as LNHDA and CDR2 as SQIVND (reference sequence). The CDR3 covers 13 residues. Trimming pared 3 bases from V and 4 bases from J, leaving 6 bases between. The CDR3 nucleotides read TGTGCCAGTAGTATCGGCGGCACCGGGGAGCTGTTTTTT. This codes for CASSIGGTGELFF.

Only one count was recorded for this clone. The rearrangement links TRBV9 to TRBJ1-1; D unresolved. This CDR3 comprises 12 residues. Germline V gene sequence: CDR1 SGDLS, CDR2 YYNGEE. V was shortened by 4 bases and J by 10 bases, with 14 bases between the two germline ends. DNA of the CDR3: TGTGCCAGCAGCCCCGGACCCGTGGGAGCTTTCTTT. Residues: CASSPGPVGAFF.

A single count supports this clone. V and J are TRBV7-9 and TRBJ1-5, with D hard to call. CDR1 is SEHNR and CDR2 is FQNEAQ in the germline V gene (reference sequence). Trimming removed 5 bases from V and 5 bases from J, with 13 bases in between. The CDR3 has 14 residues. The CDR3 sequence: CASSPPGLYQPQHF. CDR3 DNA: TGTGCCAGCAGCCCTCCGGGTCTTTATCAGCCCCAGCATTTT.

The CDR3 sequence: CASSLDLAGYNEQFF. The CDR3 region has the DNA TGTGCCAGCAGCTTAGACCTAGCGGGGTACAATGAGCAGTTCTTC. The chain is built from TRBV11-2 and TRBJ2-1, with TRBD2 matching over 9 bases. V was clipped by 0 bases and J by 4 bases; unmatched bases: 1. CDR1 and CDR2 (germline): SGHAT, FQNNGV. The CDR3 consists of 15 residues.

Here the CDR3 reads CASSSDVGDSYNEQFF. CDR3 nucleotides: TGTGCCAGCAGCTCCGATGTTGGGGACTCCTACAATGAGCAGTTCTTC. This chain connects TRBV7-6 to TRBJ2-1, with unresolved D. This CDR3 spans 16 amino acids. Germline V gene sequence: CDR1 SGHVS, CDR2 FNYEAQ. The ends were cut back, 4 bases at V and 0 bases at J, with 13 bases in the middle.

The CDR3 nucleotides read TGCAGCGTTGAAGGGGAAACCGGGGAGCTGTTTTTT. Translating it yields CSVEGETGELFF. The chain carries TRBV29-1 and TRBJ2-2, with D hard to call. V lost 1 base to trimming and J lost 5 bases, with 5 bases between them. There are 12 residues in the CDR3. Per the germline V gene, CDR1 is SQVTM and CDR2 is ANQGSEA.

This clone showed up just once. The chain is built from TRBV29-1 and TRBJ1-3; D ambiguous. Trimming took off 2 bases at V and 1 base at J, with 6 bases between the two ends. CDR1 is SQVTM and CDR2 is ANQGSEA in the germline V gene. The CDR3 contains 13 residues. The CDR3, as DNA: TGCAGCGTTGAATCCCCTTCTGGAAACACCATATATTTT. Encoded protein: CSVESPSGNTIYF.

The chain carries TRBV9 and TRBJ2-1; D unresolved. Germline V CDR1 and CDR2: SGDLS, YYNGEE. The germline V and J ends were trimmed by 1 base and 0 bases, with 8 bases remaining between them. CDR3 length equals 15 residues. This CDR3 is CASSVSASSYNEQFF. The CDR3 DNA reads TGTGCCAGCAGCGTAAGCGCGAGCTCCTACAATGAGCAGTTCTTC.

This chain links TRBV7-9 with TRBJ2-1, with D perhaps matching TRBD2 (5 bases). The CDR3 is 15 residues long. Trimming removed 6 bases from V and 2 bases from J, with 14 bases in between. Germline V gene data show CDR1 as SEHNR and CDR2 as FQNEAQ (reference sequence). The CDR3 here is CASRPPTSTYNEQFF. CDR3 in DNA: TGTGCCAGCAGGCCCCCCACTAGTACCTACAATGAGCAGTTCTTC.

This clone was found once. The genes are TRBV6-5 and TRBJ2-5; 8 bases align to TRBD2. The V and J ends lost 3 bases and 4 bases, in that order; junction bases with no gene match: 7. The CDR3 spans 15 residues. CDR1 and CDR2 (germline): MNHEY, SVGAGI. The CDR3 DNA follows: TGTGCCAGCAGTTATGGCGGGGGGTGGGGAGAGACCCAGTACTTC. It specifies CASSYGGGWGETQYF.

This sequence joins TRBV15 and TRBJ2-1; D is ambiguous. Germline CDR1 and CDR2: LNHNV and YYDKDF (reference sequence). There are 14 residues in the CDR3. Trimming stripped 5 bases from V and 6 bases from J, with 14 bases between. The CDR3 DNA follows: TGTGCCACCAGCCGCACGGGCGCCGGCAATGAGCAGTTCTTC. Its translation is CATSRTGAGNEQFF.

The chain carries TRBV28 and TRBJ1-1, with D unclear. The CDR3 is 13 residues long. CDR1 and CDR2 (germline): MDHEN, SYDVKM. V lost 3 bases and J 1 base, leaving 6 bases between the germline ends. The chain's CDR3 is CASSLMGNTEAFF. CDR3 DNA: TGTGCCAGCAGTTTGATGGGGAACACTGAAGCTTTCTTT.

The chain carries TRBV29-1 and TRBJ2-7; TRBD1 matches at 7 bases. V was clipped by 7 bases and J by 5 bases; unmatched bases: 14. Germline V CDR1 and CDR2: SQVTM, ANQGSEA. CDR3 length: 14 amino acids. The CDR3, as DNA: TGCAGCGCAGGGATGGGGCAGGGGGTCGACGAGCAGTACTTC. Protein product: CSAGMGQGVDEQYF.

J is TRBJ1-4 and V is TRBV4-1; 7 bases match TRBD1. The CDR3 consists of 14 residues. CDR1 MGHRA and CDR2 YSYEKL come from the germline V gene. Unmatched junction bases numbered 4, after V lost 2 bases and J lost 7 bases. In DNA form, the CDR3 reads TGCGCCAGCAGCCAACAGGGGGTTACTGAAAAACTGTTTTTT. It codes for CASSQQGVTEKLFF.

The rearrangement joins TRBV4-1 to TRBJ2-7; no firm D call. The CDR3 is 13 residues long. V shed 3 bases and J shed 6 bases, with 12 bases lying between them. Germline values: CDR1 MGHRA, CDR2 YSYEKL. The CDR3 sequence: CASSQSERVEQYF. The DNA for the CDR3 is TGCGCCAGCAGCCAGTCCGAACGTGTCGAGCAGTACTTC.

The rearrangement joins TRBV6-1 to TRBJ2-5, with D tentatively TRBD1 (5 bases). The CDR3 totals 16 residues. The V gene's germline CDR1 is MNHNS and CDR2 SASEGT. Between the trimmed V and J ends, which lost 0 bases and 2 bases, there was a span of 13 bases. The CDR3 DNA reads as TGTGCCAGCAGTGAAGCCTCCTACAGGTTACAAGAGACCCAGTACTTC. Its protein is CASSEASYRLQETQYF.

The V and J genes are TRBV28 and TRBJ1-1; D perhaps matches TRBD1 (5 bases). V lost 6 bases, J lost 4 bases, and 15 bases lay in between. The CDR3 contains 14 residues. Germline V gene sequence: CDR1 MDHEN, CDR2 SYDVKM. The CDR3: CASSQRRGGTEAFF. CDR3 sequence (DNA): TGTGCCAGCAGCCAACGACGGGGGGGCACTGAAGCTTTCTTT.

The chain joins TRBV27 to TRBJ1-5; TRBD1 matches at 7 bases. The CDR3 contains 17 residues. V lost 8 bases, J lost 0 bases, and 13 bases stayed unmatched. Germline-derived CDR1 and CDR2 are MNHEY and SMNVEV (reference sequence). CDR3 bases: TGTGCCAGCGCCCCGCTGACAGGGCCTTATAGCAATCAGCCCCAGCATTTT. Translated, it gives CASAPLTGPYSNQPQHF.